The 20 T cell receptor beta chains below come from one sample, sequenced in a study of response to subunit inactivated influenza vaccine. TCRdb processed the RT-PCR reads anew with MiXCR; each CDR3 protein has one entry. The data contain a few hundred thousand distinct CDR3 sequences, 12% of them seen just once; the ten biggest clones take up 7.8%. The sample consisted of non-naive T cells sorted from PBMCs, taken less than 15 days before vaccination. Receptor source: a man between 50 and 59 years old who received an inactivated influenza vaccine.

This clonotype turned up a few times. The rearrangement joins TRBV29-1 to TRBJ1-2; TRBD1 matches 12 bases. CDR1 SQVTM and CDR2 ANQGSEA come from the germline V gene. The trim removed 5 bases at V and 0 bases at J, leaving 10 bases unmatched. The CDR3 length is 17 residues. The CDR3 is CSVPVGQGAITNYGYTF. CDR3 in DNA: TGCAGCGTTCCAGTGGGACAGGGGGCGATTACTAACTATGGCTACACCTTC.

The chain has TRBV28 and TRBJ2-1; D is perhaps TRBD1 or TRBD2 (5 bases each). CDR1 is MDHEN, CDR2 SYDVKM, per germline. Trimming stripped 5 bases from V and 9 bases from J, with 26 bases between. This CDR3 has 17 amino acids. This chain's CDR3 is CASSDTGPAKGFGEQFF. CDR3 coding DNA: TGTGCCAGCAGTGACACGGGGCCCGCGAAAGGGTTTGGTGAGCAGTTCTTC.

This clonotype was found many times. The rearrangement joins TRBV27 to TRBJ2-1; 12 nucleotides match TRBD2. CDR1 and CDR2 from the germline V gene are MNHEY and SMNVEV (reference sequence). With 2 bases clipped from V and 0 bases from J, the junction kept 8 bases outside the gene matches. This CDR3 has 19 amino acids. CDR3 bases: TGTGCCAGCAGTTTAAAGCCTAGCGGGGGGGGTAGCTCCTACAATGAGCAGTTCTTC. Its translation: CASSLKPSGGGSSYNEQFF.

There are many counts of this clonotype. The V call is TRBV4-2, the J call TRBJ2-1, with D tentatively TRBD2 (5 bases). The CDR3 consists of 13 residues. V was clipped by 5 bases and J by 8 bases, with 13 bases between them. From germline, CDR1 is LGHNA and CDR2 YNFKEQ. In DNA, the CDR3 is TGTGCCAGCAGCGGTACTAGATTCTATGAGCAGTTCTTC. This encodes CASSGTRFYEQFF.

This clonotype was recorded a few times. J is TRBJ2-1 and V is TRBV5-1; 10 nucleotides agree with TRBD2. Per the germline V gene, CDR1 is SGHRS and CDR2 is YFSETQ. This CDR3 is built from 14 residues. V was clipped by 4 bases and J by 2 bases; unmatched bases: 0. As DNA, the CDR3 is TGCGCCAGCAGCACTAGCGGGGCCTACAATGAGCAGTTCTTC. Translation: CASSTSGAYNEQFF.

This clonotype came up a few times. The chain has TRBV25-1 and TRBJ2-1; 13 bases are shared with TRBD2. The CDR3 extends over 14 amino acids. CDR1 is MGHDK and CDR2 is SYGVNS in the germline V gene. Trimming took 5 bases from V and 8 from J; bases not matched to a gene: 3. This CDR3 reads CASSRTSGGDEQFF. DNA of the CDR3: TGTGCCAGCAGTCGGACTAGCGGGGGCGATGAGCAGTTCTTC.

This clonotype was counted a few times. This rearrangement joins TRBV6-1 to TRBJ1-4, with D tentatively TRBD1 (5 bases). Trimming took 3 bases from V and 8 from J, leaving 13 bases between them. This CDR3 contains 14 residues. Germline values: CDR1 MNHNS, CDR2 SASEGT. CDR3 region: CASSEIGAPEKLFF. DNA for the CDR3: TGTGCCAGCAGTGAGATCGGGGCCCCAGAAAAACTGTTTTTT.

This clonotype was seen at least ten times. The chain carries TRBV28 and TRBJ2-2; TRBD1 might be the D (6 bases). The CDR3 is 15 residues long. From germline, CDR1 is MDHEN and CDR2 SYDVKM. Trimming shortened V by 6 bases and J by 2 bases, and 13 bases separated the two germline ends. The CDR3 DNA is TGTGCCAGCAGACCCGCCAGGGGTAACACCGGGGAGCTGTTTTTT. Its translation: CASRPARGNTGELFF.

This clonotype was found many times. The genes are TRBV5-1 and TRBJ1-2; the D gene is possibly TRBD1 (6 bases). V lost 0 bases and J 2 bases, leaving 8 bases between the germline ends. The CDR3 sequence is 14 residues long. Germline CDR1 and CDR2: SGHRS and YFSETQ. CDR3 sequence: CASSLVQGNYGYTF. CDR3 nucleotides: TGCGCCAGCAGCTTGGTCCAGGGGAACTATGGCTACACCTTC.

V gene TRBV10-3 combines with J gene TRBJ1-5; D remains unclear. Germline lookup yields CDR1 ENHRY and CDR2 SYGVKD. Trimming took off 2 bases at V and 0 bases at J, with 2 bases between the two ends. This CDR3 spans 13 amino acids. CDR3 sequence: CAISEVSNQPQHF. In nucleotides, the CDR3 is TGTGCCATCAGTGAGGTTAGCAATCAGCCCCAGCATTTT.

This clonotype was recorded a few times. The chain links TRBV5-6 to TRBJ1-3; D might be TRBD1 (6 bases). CDR3 length equals 16 residues. V lost 2 bases and J 2 bases, leaving 14 bases between the germline ends. CDR1 is SGHDT, CDR2 YYEEEE, per germline. As DNA, the CDR3 is TGTGCCAGCAGCTTTCGCCAGGGGTGGACTGGAAACACCATATATTTT. This codes for CASSFRQGWTGNTIYF.

The V gene is TRBV28, the J gene TRBJ1-6; D gene unclear. Germline V lookup: CDR1 MDHEN, CDR2 SYDVKM. V lost 7 bases, J lost 13 bases, and 14 bases lay in between. The CDR3 loop spans 12 amino acids. The CDR3 DNA is TGTGCCAGCACCCAGTGGAGTCCGCCCCTCCACTTT. This gives the protein CASTQWSPPLHF.

This clonotype has ten or more counts. The J gene is TRBJ1-1, the V gene TRBV3-1, with 7 bases matching TRBD1. The CDR3 has 15 residues. V lost 4 bases to trimming and J lost 4 bases; unmatched junction nucleotides: 9. Germline lookup yields CDR1 LGHDT and CDR2 YNNKEL (reference sequence). The CDR3 region has the DNA TGTGCCAGCAGCCCCACCGGGGCAGGGGGCACTGAAGCTTTCTTT. Amino acid sequence: CASSPTGAGGTEAFF.

This clonotype was found a few times. The V call is TRBV6-5, the J call TRBJ2-4; 7 positions match TRBD1. Unmatched junction bases numbered 3, after V lost 9 bases and J lost 4 bases. Per germline, CDR1 MNHEY and CDR2 SVGAGI. CDR3 size: 12 residues. The CDR3 reads CASPGQKNIQYF. The CDR3 bases are TGTGCCAGTCCGGGACAGAAAAACATTCAGTACTTC.

The chain couples TRBV18 to TRBJ2-2, with D perhaps matching TRBD1 or TRBD2 (5 bases each). Per the germline V gene, CDR1 is KGHSH and CDR2 is LQKENI. The CDR3 loop spans 14 amino acids. Trimming took 8 bases from V and 5 from J, leaving 15 bases between them. CDR3 sequence (DNA): TGTGCCAGCCAGGGACGGATGTCTACCGGGGAGCTGTTTTTT. Translated: CASQGRMSTGELFF.

This chain uses TRBV12-3 or TRBV12-4 with TRBJ1-1, with a possible D match to TRBD1 (5 bases). The CDR3 spans 12 residues. V lost 4 bases and J 7 bases, leaving 10 bases between the germline ends. The CDR3 is CASSSAGGEAFF. The CDR3 DNA is TGTGCCAGCAGTTCCGCCGGGGGTGAAGCTTTCTTT.

Concerning this clonotype: At one end, the junction sequence differs from germline, possibly due to a read error. The genes are TRBV14 and TRBJ2-5, with 9 bases lining up with TRBD1. The CDR3 loop spans 11 amino acids. Germline lookup yields CDR1 SGHDN and CDR2 FVKESK. The CDR3 protein is CASSPRTGDPF. CDR3 DNA sequence: TGTGCCAGCAGCCCTAGGACAGGGGACCCCTTC.

The chain links TRBV20-1 to TRBJ2-7; 15 bases fit TRBD2. Unmatched junction bases numbered 14, after V lost 5 bases and J lost 0 bases. Per germline, CDR1 DFQATT and CDR2 SNEGSKA (reference sequence). The CDR3 contains 19 residues. This CDR3 is CSALNPGLAGGSSSYEQYF. CDR3 bases: TGCAGTGCTCTCAACCCGGGACTAGCGGGGGGCTCGAGCTCCTACGAGCAGTACTTC.

This clonotype was recorded at least ten times. This rearrangement joins TRBV7-9 to TRBJ2-3; D unresolved. The V end was cut by 5 bases, the J end by 5 bases, with 8 bases between. Germline V gene sequence: CDR1 SEHNR, CDR2 FQNEAQ (reference sequence). CDR3 length: 12 amino acids. The CDR3: CASSALGDTQYF. CDR3 coding DNA: TGTGCCAGCAGCGCCCTGGGAGATACGCAGTATTTT.

This clonotype was picked up many times. The CDR3 region has the DNA TGCGCCAGCAGCCAAGACGACATAAGGTCCGGGGAGCTGTTTTTT. Amino acids: CASSQDDIRSGELFF. The genes are TRBV4-3 and TRBJ2-2; D uncertain. The V end lost 0 bases, the J end lost 6 bases, and 11 bases lay between the germline ends. This CDR3 spans 15 amino acids. In germline, CDR1 is LGHNA, CDR2 YSLEER.